A selection of T cell receptor beta chains follows, all from one sample in a study of cytomegalovirus exposure and HLA in healthy donors. The assay was immunoSEQ multiplex PCR, and TCRdb's table has in-frame clones only and misses some. The data show under 200,000 clones, around 84% seen once. The sample taken for sequencing was PBMCs. These TCRs come from a woman aged 18-35 years in good health and CMV-seronegative. Both conserved end residues are part of each CDR3. A D gene is named only where the DNA matches it firmly. Size is omitted from some rows. Given values are once, few, many or a class for expanded clones.

v_call	j_call	cdr3_length	d_call	clone_size	cdr3_aa	cdr3_nt
TRBV10-2	TRBJ1-2	16	NA	NA	CASSESKAAGYYGYTF	TGCGCCAGCAGTGAGTCCAAAGCGGCAGGATACTATGGCTACACCTTC
TRBV5-1	TRBJ2-3	15	NA	NA	CASSSTGGSTDTQYF	TGCGCCAGCAGCTCCACCGGCGGGAGCACAGATACGCAGTATTTT
TRBV28	TRBJ2-3	13	NA	NA	CASINSGTDTQYF	TGTGCCAGCATCAACAGCGGGACAGATACGCAGTATTTT
TRBV13	TRBJ1-3	14	NA	NA	CASRRRGAGNTIYF	TGTGCCAGCAGACGAAGGGGTGCTGGAAACACCATATATTTT
TRBV10-2	TRBJ2-2	16	TRBD2	NA	CASYRTSGSNTGELFF	TGCGCCAGTTATCGGACTAGCGGGTCGAACACCGGGGAGCTGTTTTTT
TRBV30	TRBJ2-1	13	NA	NA	CAFGGVVSNEQFF	TGTGCCTTTGGAGGGGTAGTGAGTAATGAGCAGTTCTTC
TRBV6-5	TRBJ2-1	14	TRBD2	NA	CASSPGLGSNEQFF	TGTGCCAGCAGCCCCGGACTAGGGTCCAATGAGCAGTTCTTC
TRBV5-6	TRBJ2-7	15	TRBD2	NA	CASSSRLADLYEQYF	TGTGCCAGCAGCTCCCGACTAGCGGACCTCTACGAGCAGTACTTC
TRBV5-1	TRBJ2-1	17	TRBD2	NA	CASSFWTSGSSYNEQFF	TGCGCCAGCAGCTTTTGGACTAGCGGGAGTTCCTACAATGAGCAGTTCTTC
TRBV7-2	TRBJ1-1	14	TRBD1	NA	CASSVWDRERGAFF	TGTGCCAGCAGCGTATGGGACAGGGAGCGCGGAGCTTTCTTT
TRBV16	TRBJ1-5	14	NA	NA	CASISSNSNQPQHF	TGTGCCAGCATTAGTTCGAATAGCAATCAGCCCCAGCATTTT
TRBV4-3	TRBJ2-7	17	TRBD1	few	CASSQEFPGQGADEQYF	TGCGCCAGCAGCCAAGAGTTTCCGGGACAGGGGGCCGACGAGCAGTACTTC
TRBV9	TRBJ1-2	16	TRBD1	NA	CASSPRTLQGRGGYTF	TGTGCCAGCAGCCCTAGGACCCTACAGGGGAGAGGAGGCTACACCTTC
TRBV4-3	TRBJ2-3	16	TRBD1	few	CASSQEIGTGKDTQYF	TGCGCCAGCAGCCAAGAGATAGGGACAGGGAAAGATACGCAGTATTTT
TRBV4-3	TRBJ1-1	18	NA	NA	CASSQVAGESKRVTEAFF	TGCGCCAGCAGCCAAGTGGCAGGGGAATCGAAGAGGGTCACTGAAGCTTTCTTT
TRBV27	TRBJ1-1	15	NA	NA	CASRLTGRGDTEAFF	TGTGCCAGCAGATTAACAGGGAGAGGGGACACTGAAGCTTTCTTT
TRBV7-2	TRBJ2-5	16	TRBD2	NA	CASSYLAGGGAETQYF	TGTGCCAGCAGCTACCTAGCGGGAGGGGGGGCAGAGACCCAGTACTTC
TRBV25-1	TRBJ2-2	18	TRBD1	NA	CASSDPRTGGMDTGELFF	TGTGCCAGCAGTGACCCACGGACAGGGGGAATGGACACCGGGGAGCTGTTTTTT
TRBV7-9	TRBJ2-5	15	NA	NA	CASSADGTPQETQYF	TGTGCCAGCAGCGCTGACGGGACACCACAAGAGACCCAGTACTTC
TRBV4-3	TRBJ2-2	16	TRBD2	NA	CASSQVDGRWPGELFF	TGCGCCAGCAGCCAAGTGGACGGGAGGTGGCCCGGGGAGCTGTTTTTT
TRBV29-1	TRBJ2-7	14	TRBD2	NA	CSVEGTSETYEQYF	TGCAGCGTTGAAGGGACTAGCGAGACCTACGAGCAGTACTTC
TRBV6-5	TRBJ2-1	15	TRBD2	NA	CASSYGTSGRYEQFF	TGTGCCAGCAGTTACGGGACTAGCGGGAGATATGAGCAGTTCTTC
TRBV5-5	TRBJ2-5	14	NA	NA	CASSLAGYQETQYF	TGTGCCAGCAGCTTGGCCGGGTACCAAGAGACCCAGTACTTC
TRBV7-2	TRBJ1-4	14	TRBD1	NA	CASSLDRGGEKLFF	TGTGCCAGCAGCCTGGACAGGGGGGGTGAAAAACTGTTTTTT
TRBV2	TRBJ2-3	17	TRBD2	NA	CASSEDRGSGRSDTQYF	TGTGCCAGCAGTGAAGATCGGGGTAGCGGGAGATCAGATACGCAGTATTTT
TRBV7-2	TRBJ2-7	19	TRBD2	NA	CASSLVWERRSGASYEQYF	TGTGCCAGCAGCTTAGTGTGGGAGCGGAGGAGCGGGGCCTCCTACGAGCAGTACTTC
TRBV5-4	TRBJ2-5	15	NA	NA	CASSSMGEVGETQYF	TGTGCCAGCAGCTCAATGGGGGAGGTGGGAGAGACCCAGTACTTC
TRBV6-1	TRBJ1-4	16	NA	NA	CASSVRQWATNEKLFF	TGTGCCAGCAGTGTTCGACAGTGGGCAACTAATGAAAAACTGTTTTTT
TRBV7-2	TRBJ2-1	15	TRBD1	NA	CASSQDRPLGNEQFF	TGTGCCAGCAGCCAGGACAGGCCGTTGGGGAATGAGCAGTTCTTC
TRBV11-3	TRBJ2-3	14	NA	NA	CASSPRGHTDTQYF	TGTGCCAGCAGCCCCCGGGGACACACAGATACGCAGTATTTT
TRBV6-6	TRBJ2-7	14	TRBD1	NA	CASRFRDRDYEQYF	TGTGCCAGCAGGTTCCGGGACAGGGACTACGAGCAGTACTTC
TRBV9	TRBJ1-1	13	NA	NA	CASSVTANTEAFF	TGTGCCAGCAGCGTCACAGCCAACACTGAAGCTTTCTTT
TRBV7-2	TRBJ2-5	14	TRBD2	NA	CASSVAGGLETQYF	TGTGCCAGCAGCGTAGCGGGAGGCTTGGAGACCCAGTACTTC
TRBV6-5	TRBJ1-3	14	NA	NA	CASSLDTSGNTIYF	TGTGCCAGCAGTTTGGACACCTCTGGAAACACCATATATTTT
TRBV7-9	TRBJ1-4	15	NA	NA	CASSFPGATNEKLFF	TGTGCCAGCAGCTTCCCGGGGGCAACTAATGAAAAACTGTTTTTT
TRBV6-1	TRBJ2-7	14	TRBD2	NA	CASSLQGGSYEQYF	TGTGCCAGCAGCCTTCAGGGCGGGAGCTACGAGCAGTACTTC
TRBV29-1	TRBJ1-3	14	NA	NA	CSVDQVDSGNTIYF	TGCAGCGTTGATCAGGTCGATTCTGGAAACACCATATATTTT
TRBV18	TRBJ1-4	16	NA	NA	CASSEQEGVTNEKLFF	TGTGCCAGCTCAGAGCAGGAGGGAGTAACTAATGAAAAACTGTTTTTT
TRBV6-5	TRBJ2-7	14	NA	NA	CASSRSGRTYEQYF	TGTGCCAGCAGCCGCAGCGGCAGAACCTACGAGCAGTACTTC
TRBV27	TRBJ2-1	17	TRBD2	NA	CASSFRIAGVKDNEQFF	TGTGCCAGCAGTTTTAGAATAGCGGGAGTAAAGGACAATGAGCAGTTCTTC
TRBV5-5	TRBJ1-4	15	TRBD1	NA	CASSLRGDRGEKLFF	TGTGCCAGCAGCCTGAGGGGGGACAGGGGTGAAAAACTGTTTTTT
TRBV6-5	TRBJ1-1	15	NA	few	CASRGGGAGDTEAFF	TGTGCCAGCAGAGGAGGGGGGGCCGGGGACACTGAAGCTTTCTTT
TRBV6-6	TRBJ2-1	14	TRBD2	NA	CASTTSGSRGEQFF	TGTGCCAGCACCACTAGCGGGAGCCGGGGTGAGCAGTTCTTC
TRBV6-5	TRBJ1-3	14	TRBD1	NA	CASSRQGAGNTIYF	TGTGCCAGCAGTCGACAGGGGGCTGGAAACACCATATATTTT
TRBV7-9	TRBJ1-2	17	TRBD1	once	CASSSETGGWENYGYTF	TGTGCCAGCAGCTCAGAAACAGGGGGGTGGGAAAACTATGGCTACACCTTC
TRBV27	TRBJ2-7	14	NA	NA	CASGGTRNSYEQYF	TGTGCCAGCGGTGGGACACGGAACTCCTACGAGCAGTACTTC
TRBV7-6	TRBJ2-3	15	NA	NA	CASSLEARGTDTQYF	TGTGCCAGCAGCTTAGAGGCCCGGGGCACAGATACGCAGTATTTT
TRBV29-1	TRBJ1-1	13	NA	NA	CSVDQGGNTEAFF	TGCAGCGTTGATCAGGGCGGGAACACTGAAGCTTTCTTT
TRBV25-1	TRBJ1-4	15	TRBD1	NA	CASSESQGYLEKLFF	TGTGCCAGCAGTGAATCACAGGGGTATTTGGAAAAACTGTTTTTT
TRBV6-6	TRBJ1-5	15	NA	NA	CASSYTQASNQPQHF	TGTGCCAGCAGTTACACCCAGGCGAGCAATCAGCCCCAGCATTTT
TRBV9	TRBJ1-2	16	NA	NA	CASSVVPRETNYGYTF	TGTGCCAGCAGCGTAGTGCCCAGGGAAACTAACTATGGCTACACCTTC
TRBV6-5	TRBJ2-3	15	NA	NA	CASSYSLPNTDTQYF	TGTGCCAGCAGTTACTCCCTACCGAACACAGATACGCAGTATTTT
TRBV10-3	TRBJ2-5	14	NA	NA	CAISESGQSETQYF	TGTGCCATCAGTGAGTCCGGACAATCAGAGACCCAGTACTTC
TRBV30	TRBJ1-1	13	NA	NA	CAWSAEGFTEAFF	TGTGCCTGGAGTGCGGAGGGGTTCACTGAAGCTTTCTTT
TRBV9	TRBJ1-1	15	NA	NA	CASSVESSGFTEAFF	TGTGCCAGCAGCGTAGAAAGCTCAGGCTTCACTGAAGCTTTCTTT